This is a list of T cell receptor beta chains from one sample in a study of T cell changes during pregnancy in multiple sclerosis. Only in-frame clones appear in the TCRdb table, and some are missing; sequencing was by immunoSEQ multiplex PCR. The table records about 49,000 clones, 92% of them present only once. The sequencing here drew on CD4+ T cells from peripheral blood mononuclear cells, taken in the second trimester of pregnancy. Receptors originate from a female donor in good health, enrolled as a control in a pregnancy study. CDR3s include the opening cysteine and the closing phenylalanine or tryptophan. A D gene is named only where the DNA matches it firmly. Size tells how often a clone was seen (once, few, many) or the class of an expanded clone, and some rows leave it out.

J gene	clone size	V gene	D gene	CDR3 protein	CDR3 DNA
TRBJ1-2	NA	TRBV11-3	NA	CASSLDTGWGANYGYTF	TGTGCCAGCAGCTTAGATACGGGCTGGGGAGCTAACTATGGCTACACCTTC
TRBJ1-2	NA	TRBV6-1	NA	CASSEAQGQSLGYTF	TGTGCCAGCAGTGAAGCTCAAGGACAGAGCCTTGGCTACACCTTC
TRBJ2-5	NA	TRBV5-1	NA	CASSLWGGPTRETQYF	TGCGCCAGCAGCTTGTGGGGGGGGCCGACCCGAGAGACCCAGTACTTC
TRBJ2-7	NA	TRBV19	TRBD1	CASSSRTGAYEQYF	TGTGCCAGTAGTTCCCGGACAGGGGCCTACGAGCAGTACTTC
TRBJ1-2	once	TRBV18	NA	CASSPPGDYGYTF	TGTGCCAGCTCACCACCAGGGGACTATGGCTACACCTTC
TRBJ2-7	NA	TRBV6-5	TRBD1	CASRQGVSYEQYF	TGTGCCAGTAGACAGGGGGTATCCTACGAGCAGTACTTC
TRBJ1-5	NA	TRBV6-5	NA	CASSYTQGSNQPQHF	TGTGCCAGCAGTTACACACAGGGTAGCAATCAGCCCCAGCATTTT
TRBJ1-5	NA	TRBV7-2	NA	CASAQGGSNQPQHF	TGTGCCAGCGCCCAGGGAGGTAGCAATCAGCCCCAGCATTTT
TRBJ2-7	NA	TRBV5-6	TRBD1	CASSFKWDRGAYEQYF	TGTGCCAGCAGCTTTAAGTGGGACAGGGGAGCCTACGAGCAGTACTTC
TRBJ1-1	NA	TRBV10-3	NA	CAISQPRSTGGTEAFF	TGTGCCATCAGTCAACCTAGATCGACGGGGGGCACTGAAGCTTTCTTT
TRBJ1-4	NA	TRBV19	TRBD1	CASSSPQQGANEKLFF	TGTGCCAGTAGTTCTCCTCAACAGGGGGCTAATGAAAAACTGTTTTTT
TRBJ2-5	once	TRBV19	TRBD1	CASSTVTGGDRTQYF	TGTGCCAGTAGTACTGTGACAGGGGGCGACCGGACCCAGTACTTC
TRBJ2-5	NA	TRBV15	NA	CATEGQIQETQYF	TGTGCCACCGAAGGACAAATCCAAGAGACCCAGTACTTC
TRBJ1-4	NA	TRBV7-9	TRBD1	CASSRGQGEKLFF	TGTGCCAGCAGCCGAGGACAGGGTGAAAAACTGTTTTTT
TRBJ1-5	once	TRBV7-2	TRBD1	CASSFDRGSNQPQHF	TGTGCCAGCAGCTTTGACAGGGGAAGCAATCAGCCCCAGCATTTT
TRBJ1-1	NA	TRBV6-5	TRBD1	CASSNGQGSVAFF	TGTGCCAGCAGTAACGGACAGGGCTCTGTAGCTTTCTTT
TRBJ1-2	NA	TRBV5-4	NA	CASSAPQEGGYTF	TGTGCCAGCAGCGCCCCTCAGGAGGGTGGCTACACCTTC
TRBJ2-7	NA	TRBV6-1	NA	CASHAWGSSYEQYF	TGTGCCAGCCACGCCTGGGGCTCCTCCTACGAGCAGTACTTC
TRBJ2-7	NA	TRBV6-5	TRBD1	CASSYSGTGLYEQYF	TGTGCCAGCAGCTATTCCGGGACAGGGCTCTACGAGCAGTACTTC
TRBJ2-3	NA	TRBV4-1	NA	CASSQDPPMIGGSTDTQYF	TGCGCCAGCAGCCAAGATCCCCCCATGATTGGAGGGAGCACAGATACGCAGTATTTT
TRBJ1-3	NA	TRBV18	NA	CASSQYPPSSGNTIYF	TGTGCCAGCTCACAATATCCGCCTAGCTCTGGAAACACCATATATTTT
TRBJ2-3	NA	TRBV5-1	TRBD2	CASTAVAGGHNTQYF	TGCGCCAGCACTGCCGTAGCGGGGGGGCACAATACGCAGTATTTT
TRBJ2-3	NA	TRBV6-5	TRBD1	CASSLTGQGTDTQYF	TGTGCCAGCAGCTTAACCGGACAGGGGACAGATACGCAGTATTTT